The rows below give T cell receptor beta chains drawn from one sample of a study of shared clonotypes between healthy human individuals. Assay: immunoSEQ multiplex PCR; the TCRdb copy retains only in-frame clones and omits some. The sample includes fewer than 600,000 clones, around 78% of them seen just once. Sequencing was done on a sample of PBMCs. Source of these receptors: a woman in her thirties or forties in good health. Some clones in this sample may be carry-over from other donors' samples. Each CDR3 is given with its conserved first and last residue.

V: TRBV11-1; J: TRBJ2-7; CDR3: CASSPRGQRLYEQYF
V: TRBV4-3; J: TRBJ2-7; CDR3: CASSQDRGPSHAYEQYF
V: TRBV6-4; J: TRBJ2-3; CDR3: CASRASFTDTQYF
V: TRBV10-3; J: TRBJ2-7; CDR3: CAISTREAYEQYF
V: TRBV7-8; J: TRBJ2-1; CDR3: CASSLDGDNEQFF
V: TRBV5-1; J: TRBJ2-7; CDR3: CASSLSGTQYYEQYF
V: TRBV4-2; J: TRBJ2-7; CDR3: CASSQDDSYSGEQYF
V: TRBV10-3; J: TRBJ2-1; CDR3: CAISESGLAGKTYNEQFF
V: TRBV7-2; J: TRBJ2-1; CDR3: CASTHGRSRYEQFF
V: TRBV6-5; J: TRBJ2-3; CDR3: CASSYSGGPITDTQYF
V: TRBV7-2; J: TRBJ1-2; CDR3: CASSLEWVTGRYGYTF
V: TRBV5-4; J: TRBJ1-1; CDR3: CASSLVGQEGLGAFF
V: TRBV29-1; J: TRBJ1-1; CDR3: CSVAVGYTEAFF
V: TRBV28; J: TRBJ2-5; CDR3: CASSPAGGMEETQYF
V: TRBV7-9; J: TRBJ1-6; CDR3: CASSLGNNSPLHF
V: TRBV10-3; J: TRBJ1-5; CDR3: CASSEGGFSNQPQHF
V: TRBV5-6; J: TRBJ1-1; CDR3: CASSLGSLLLNTEAFF
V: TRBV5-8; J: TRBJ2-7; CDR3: CASSLGLLEGQYF
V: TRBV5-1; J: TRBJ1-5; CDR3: CATGQDHQPQHF
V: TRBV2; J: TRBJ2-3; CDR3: CASTRDRVADTQYF
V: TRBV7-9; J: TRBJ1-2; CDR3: CASSPLEAGTSYGYTF
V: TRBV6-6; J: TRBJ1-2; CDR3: CASSYEATSYGYTF
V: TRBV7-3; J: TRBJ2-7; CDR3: CASSLNGRSYEQYF
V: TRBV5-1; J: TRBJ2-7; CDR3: CASSPLTSGGTYEQYF
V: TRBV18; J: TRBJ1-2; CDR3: CASSPGDRSYGYTF